One and the same sample provided the 19 T cell receptor beta chains below, sequenced in a study of beta chain features in type 1 diabetes (dated by TCRdb to 2017 to 2018). What the research found in general, with its limitations: A moderate but significant shortening of TCRB CDR3 length was observed in type 1 diabetes patients in all four CD4+ subsets.

The antigens of these receptors remain unknown. The protocol used for the library was the immunoSEQ multiplex PCR assay. The entire amount of isolated RNA was reverse transcribed using the High Capacity cDNA Reverse Transcription Kit, so the sequenced TCRB transcripts were expressed ones. Imported from immuneACCESS, the table was reduced by TCRdb to in-frame sequences with V and J called. These copies leave out some clones; in studies compared against another copy, an unresolved V gene accounts for under half, and the cause of the remainder is not known. Across this sample there are some 270,000 clones, with roughly a tenth seen only once. The biggest ten clones account for around 0.017% of the sample. Sequenced input: naive CD4+ T cells from blood. The sample's cell subset or site, from its label and the paper: true naive CD4+ T cells. These TCRs come from a man aged 25-40 years with type 1 diabetes.

This clone turned up a few times. The sample holds other DNA sequences that translate to the same CDR3. This chain uses TRBV18 with TRBJ2-3, with TRBD1 identical over 8 bases. This CDR3 is built from 15 residues. Germline V gene sequence: CDR1 KGHSH, CDR2 LQKENI. The V segment lost 3 bases and the J segment 1 base; nucleotides outside the gene matches: 3. The CDR3 DNA follows: TGTGCCAGCTCACCGGGGACAGGTGGCACAGATACGCAGTATTTT. This codes for CASSPGTGGTDTQYF.

V usage is TRBV9 and J usage is TRBJ2-1; D may be TRBD2 (7 bases). The germline V and J ends were trimmed by 1 base and 7 bases, with 15 bases remaining between them. The CDR3 extends over 15 amino acids. In germline, CDR1 is SGDLS, CDR2 YYNGEE. This CDR3 reads CASSVLPGGPNEQFF. DNA for the CDR3: TGTGCCAGCAGCGTACTTCCCGGGGGGCCAAATGAGCAGTTCTTC.

The gene calls are TRBV30 and TRBJ1-6; 7 nucleotides line up with TRBD1. There are 14 residues in the CDR3. Germline-derived CDR1 and CDR2 are GTSNPN and SVGIG (reference sequence). Unmatched junction bases numbered 5, after V lost 4 bases and J lost 5 bases. The CDR3, as DNA: TGTGCCTGGAATAGGGACAGAAATAATTCACCCCTCCACTTT. Its translation is CAWNRDRNNSPLHF.

This clone was found a few times. This chain uses TRBV10-3 with TRBJ1-2; D is undetermined. The V and J ends lost 4 bases and 5 bases respectively, with 11 bases between them. The CDR3 has 13 residues. CDR1 and CDR2 (germline): ENHRY, SYGVKD. The CDR3 sequence is CAISGARLYGYTF. The CDR3 DNA is TGTGCCATCAGTGGGGCCCGCTTGTATGGCTACACCTTC.

Written as DNA, the CDR3 is TGTGCCAGCAGCTTAGTAGGAGCCTATCCCTACAATGAGCAGTTCTTC. It translates to CASSLVGAYPYNEQFF. This chain joins TRBV7-2 and TRBJ2-1; D unclear. V was pared by 1 base and J by 2 bases, with 12 bases between. CDR1 and CDR2 (germline): SGHTA, FQGNSA. CDR3 length equals 16 residues.

The CDR3 reads CASSQDPQDTQYF. The DNA for the CDR3 is TGCGCCAGCAGCCAAGATCCCCAAGATACGCAGTATTTT. The chain combines TRBV4-1 with TRBJ2-3; the D is unclear. Deletions cut 0 bases from V and 5 bases from J, with 6 bases between. This CDR3 is built from 13 residues. Germline CDR1 MGHRA, CDR2 YSYEKL.

This clone was found a few times. The V gene is TRBV9, the J gene TRBJ1-2; the D gene is possibly TRBD1 (6 bases). The V end lost 1 base, the J end lost 2 bases, and 12 bases lay between the germline ends. Germline V gene lookup returns CDR1 SGDLS and CDR2 YYNGEE. The CDR3 extends over 15 amino acids. CDR3 in amino acids: CASSVTGRGNYGYTF. The CDR3 DNA sequence: TGTGCCAGCAGCGTAACAGGGAGGGGAAACTATGGCTACACCTTC.

The sample holds a few counts of this clone. This chain connects TRBV6-5 to TRBJ2-2; 7 nucleotides match TRBD2. CDR3 length: 15 amino acids. CDR1 and CDR2 from the germline V gene are MNHEY and SVGAGI. V was clipped by 6 bases and J by 4 bases; unmatched bases: 8. CDR3 nucleotide sequence: TGTGCCAGCAGACAGCAGCGGGACTTCACCGGGGAGCTGTTTTTT. As protein: CASRQQRDFTGELFF.

The chain has TRBV2 and TRBJ2-5, with a possible D match to TRBD1 (5 bases). Germline V gives CDR1 SNHLY, CDR2 FYNNEI. The CDR3 sequence is 15 residues long. Trimming left V 7 bases short and J 5 bases short, with 20 bases between. CDR3 region: CASTVRVRVGETQYF. In nucleotides, the CDR3 is TGTGCCAGCACCGTTCGGGTCAGGGTTGGGGAGACCCAGTACTTC. Full variable domain (missing parts from reference TRBV2 and TRBJ2-5): EPEVTQTPSHQVTQMGQEVILRCVPISNHLYFYWYRQILGQKVEFLVSFYNNEISEKSEIFDDQFSVERPDGSNFTLKIRSTKLEDSAMYFCASTVRVRVGETQYFGPGTRLLVL.

This clone was found a few times. This sequence joins TRBV5-1 and TRBJ2-1, with 8 bases fitting TRBD2. The V and J ends lost 1 base and 2 bases, in that order; junction bases with no gene match: 5. Germline CDR1 SGHRS, CDR2 YFSETQ. CDR3 length equals 16 residues. This CDR3 is CASSLKGLVTYNEQFF. The DNA of the CDR3 is TGCGCCAGCAGCTTGAAGGGACTAGTCACCTACAATGAGCAGTTCTTC. Looking up the rest from reference TRBV5-1 and TRBJ2-1 gives the full variable domain: KAGVTQTPRYLIKTRGQQVTLSCSPISGHRSVSWYQQTPGQGLQFLFEYFSETQRNKGNFPGRFSGRQFSNSRSEMNVSTLELGDSALYLCASSLKGLVTYNEQFFGPGTRLTVL.

The chain couples TRBV5-4 to TRBJ2-7; tentative D call: TRBD1 (6 bases). The CDR3 extends over 15 amino acids. Germline loops: CDR1 SGHNT, CDR2 YYREEE (reference sequence). V lost 4 bases to trimming and J lost 4 bases, with 18 bases between them. CDR3 DNA: TGTGCCAGCAGCCACAAAACAGGGTTGGTATACGAGCAGTACTTC. Protein: CASSHKTGLVYEQYF. Together with reference TRBV5-4 and TRBJ2-7, the CDR3 gives the full variable domain: ETGVTQSPTHLIKTRGQQVTLRCSSQSGHNTVSWYQQALGQGPQFIFQYYREEENGRGNFPPRFSGLQFPNYSSELNVNALELDDSALYLCASSHKTGLVYEQYFGPGTRLTVT.

The sample holds a few counts of this clone. This sequence joins TRBV25-1 and TRBJ1-1; D call uncertain. The CDR3 covers 16 residues. Germline V gives CDR1 MGHDK, CDR2 SYGVNS. The V gene lost 1 base and the J gene lost 1 base, with 13 bases spanning the gap. The CDR3 sequence is CASSESHRGRNTEAFF. CDR3 DNA: TGTGCCAGCAGTGAATCGCACCGGGGTAGGAACACTGAAGCTTTCTTT.

This clone has a handful of counts. The chain has TRBV5-4 and TRBJ1-2, with TRBD1 matching 8 bases. The CDR3 is 15 residues long. Losses at the gene ends were 3 bases for V and 4 bases for J; bases not matched to a gene: 8. Germline CDR1 reads SGHNT; CDR2 reads YYREEE (reference sequence). DNA for the CDR3: TGTGCCAGCAGCTGGGGACAGGCGAAGCTCTATGGCTACACCTTC. This codes for CASSWGQAKLYGYTF.

This clone has a handful of counts. This rearrangement joins TRBV6-6 to TRBJ1-3; D is unclear. This CDR3 contains 12 residues. Per germline, CDR1 MNHNY and CDR2 SVGAGI (reference sequence). CDR3 in amino acids: CATSYSGNTIYF. The CDR3 DNA is TGTGCGACAAGTTACTCTGGAAACACCATATATTTT.

This chain joins TRBV6-6 and TRBJ2-5, with TRBD1 matching 7 bases. The CDR3 sequence is 12 residues long. Trimming removed 9 bases from V and 4 bases from J; junction bases left unmatched: 5. The V gene's germline CDR1 is MNHNY and CDR2 SVGAGI (reference sequence). CDR3 region: CASEGGPETQYF. The CDR3 bases are TGTGCCAGTGAAGGGGGCCCAGAGACCCAGTACTTC.

The chain couples TRBV27 to TRBJ2-6; the D is unclear. Germline V gene sequence: CDR1 MNHEY, CDR2 SMNVEV (reference sequence). This CDR3 spans 14 amino acids. The V and J ends lost 6 bases and 4 bases respectively, with 10 bases between them. DNA of the CDR3: TGTGCCAGCAGAGAACTCCCCGGGGCCAACGTCCTGACTTTC. It is translated as CASRELPGANVLTF.

This clone was observed a handful of times. The chain uses TRBV7-2 and TRBJ1-2; a weak D match, TRBD1 (6 bases). V was trimmed by 3 bases and J by 5 bases, leaving 7 bases between them. Germline V gene data show CDR1 as SGHTA and CDR2 as FQGNSA. This CDR3 has 12 amino acids. The CDR3 region is CASSFGQYGYTF. The CDR3 DNA sequence: TGTGCCAGCAGCTTTGGACAGTATGGCTACACCTTC.

This clone has just a few counts. This rearrangement joins TRBV11-2 to TRBJ2-2; 7 nucleotides align to TRBD1. This CDR3 spans 15 amino acids. Germline V gives CDR1 SGHAT, CDR2 FQNNGV. After removal of 6 bases from V and 0 bases from J, the junction contained 4 bases not matched to a gene. CDR3 sequence: CASSPDRANTGELFF. CDR3 sequence (DNA): TGTGCCAGCAGTCCCGACAGGGCGAACACCGGGGAGCTGTTTTTT.

This clone was observed a handful of times. The chain carries TRBV6-5 and TRBJ1-1; D call uncertain. Looked up from germline, CDR1 is MNHEY and CDR2 is SVGAGI. Trimming removed 10 bases at V and 1 base at J, with 13 bases between. The CDR3 has 13 amino acids. CDR3 in DNA: TGTGCCACCGCTGACATACGGAACACTGAAGCTTTCTTT. This sequence encodes CATADIRNTEAFF.